The source of this T cell receptor beta chain is a study of blood T cell repertoires in COVID-19. Across the whole study: Donors in the United States, Italy and Spain gave samples during acute or convalescent COVID-19. Sources were T cells, B-cell-depleted T cells, or PBMCs; the material itself was cDNA or gDNA.

Original methodology: Reference gene primer amplification gave estimated nucleated cell counts. The protocol was immunoSEQ multiplex PCR, while the TCRdb copy is restricted to in-frame clones and leaves out a portion. For V, J and clone size, that table is used; D and trimming come from the DNA. This sample has about 72,000 clones, with around 93% found just once. The CDR3 is 17 residues long. J was trimmed by 0 bases and V by 3 bases; bases with no gene match: 7. Germline CDR1 is LNHDA and CDR2 is SQIVND (reference sequence). The V gene is TRBV19, the J gene TRBJ1-5; 8 bases match TRBD1. The receptor's source is a woman between 55 and 75 years old with active COVID-19. The sample taken for sequencing was peripheral blood. The CDR3, as DNA: TGTGCCAGTAGTATGTACGGGACAGGTCATAGCAATCAGCCCCAGCATTTT. Protein sequence: CASSMYGTGHSNQPQHF.